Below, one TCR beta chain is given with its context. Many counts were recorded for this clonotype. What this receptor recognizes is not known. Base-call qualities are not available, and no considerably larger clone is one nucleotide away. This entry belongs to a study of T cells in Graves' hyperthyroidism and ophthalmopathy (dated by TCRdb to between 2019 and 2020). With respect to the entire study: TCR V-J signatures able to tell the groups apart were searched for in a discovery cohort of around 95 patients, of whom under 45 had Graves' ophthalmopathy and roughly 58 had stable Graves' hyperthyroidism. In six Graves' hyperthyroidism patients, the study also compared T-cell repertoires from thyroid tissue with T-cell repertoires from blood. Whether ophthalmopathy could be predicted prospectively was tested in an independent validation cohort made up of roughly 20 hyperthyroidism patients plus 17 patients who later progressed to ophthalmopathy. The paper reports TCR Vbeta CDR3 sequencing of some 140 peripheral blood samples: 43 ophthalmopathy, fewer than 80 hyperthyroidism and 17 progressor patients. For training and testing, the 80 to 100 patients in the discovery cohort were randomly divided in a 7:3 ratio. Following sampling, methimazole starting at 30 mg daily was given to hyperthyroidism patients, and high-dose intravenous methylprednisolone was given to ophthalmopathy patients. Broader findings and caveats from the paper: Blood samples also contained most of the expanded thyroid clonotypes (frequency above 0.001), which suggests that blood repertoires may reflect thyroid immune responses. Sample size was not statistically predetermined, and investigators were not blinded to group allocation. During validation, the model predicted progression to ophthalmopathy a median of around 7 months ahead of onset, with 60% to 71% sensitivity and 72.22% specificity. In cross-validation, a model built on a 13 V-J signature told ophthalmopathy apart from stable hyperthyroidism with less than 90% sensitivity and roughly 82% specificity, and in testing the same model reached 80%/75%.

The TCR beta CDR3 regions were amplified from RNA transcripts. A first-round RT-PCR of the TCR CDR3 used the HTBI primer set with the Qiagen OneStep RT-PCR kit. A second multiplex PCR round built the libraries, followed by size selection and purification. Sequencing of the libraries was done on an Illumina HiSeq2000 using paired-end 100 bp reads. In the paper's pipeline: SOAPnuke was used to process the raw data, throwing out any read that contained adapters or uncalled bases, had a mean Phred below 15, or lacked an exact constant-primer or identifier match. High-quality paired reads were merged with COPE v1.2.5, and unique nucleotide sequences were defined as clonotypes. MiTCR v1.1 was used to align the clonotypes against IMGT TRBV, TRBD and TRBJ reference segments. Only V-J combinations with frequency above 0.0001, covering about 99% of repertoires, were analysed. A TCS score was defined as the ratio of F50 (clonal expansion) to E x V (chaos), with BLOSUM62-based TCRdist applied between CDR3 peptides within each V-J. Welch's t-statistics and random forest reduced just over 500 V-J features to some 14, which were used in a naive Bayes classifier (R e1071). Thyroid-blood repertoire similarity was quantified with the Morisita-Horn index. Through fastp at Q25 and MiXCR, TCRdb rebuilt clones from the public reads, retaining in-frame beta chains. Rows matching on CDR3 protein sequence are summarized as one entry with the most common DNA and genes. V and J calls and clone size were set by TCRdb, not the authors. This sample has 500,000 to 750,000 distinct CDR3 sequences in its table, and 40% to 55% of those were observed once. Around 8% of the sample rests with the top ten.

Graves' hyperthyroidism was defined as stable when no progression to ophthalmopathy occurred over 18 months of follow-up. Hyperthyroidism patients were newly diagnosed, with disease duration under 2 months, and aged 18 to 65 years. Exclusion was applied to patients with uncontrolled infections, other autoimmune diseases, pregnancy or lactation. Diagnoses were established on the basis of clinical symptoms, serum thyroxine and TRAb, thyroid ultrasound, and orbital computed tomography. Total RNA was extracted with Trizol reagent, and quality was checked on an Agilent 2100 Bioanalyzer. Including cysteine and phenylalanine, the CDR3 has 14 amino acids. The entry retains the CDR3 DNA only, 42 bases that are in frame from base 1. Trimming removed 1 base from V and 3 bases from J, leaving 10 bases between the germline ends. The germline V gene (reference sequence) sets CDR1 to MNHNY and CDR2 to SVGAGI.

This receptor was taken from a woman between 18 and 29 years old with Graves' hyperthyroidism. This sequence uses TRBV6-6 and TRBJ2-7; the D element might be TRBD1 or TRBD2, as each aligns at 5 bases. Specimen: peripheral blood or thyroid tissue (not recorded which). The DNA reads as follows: TGTGCCAGCAGTTACTTACTAGACAGCTACGAGCAGTACTTC. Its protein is CASSYLLDSYEQYF.